This TCR beta chain was identified in a study of T cell changes during pregnancy in multiple sclerosis. V gave up 0 bases and J gave up 2 bases; unmatched junction bases: 6. This CDR3 has 18 residues. The germline V gene has CDR1 SGDLS and CDR2 YYNGEE. The assay was immunoSEQ multiplex PCR, and TCRdb's table has in-frame clones only and misses some. Of tens of thousands of clones listed, 85% to 90% are singletons. The rearrangement uses TRBV9 and TRBJ2-4, with 12 bases that match TRBD2. The clonotype was recovered from a female donor with multiple sclerosis, enrolled in a pregnancy study. Source: CD4+ T cells from peripheral blood mononuclear cells, taken in the first trimester of pregnancy. CDR3 amino acids: CASSVGLAGVRTKNIQYF. CDR3 DNA sequence: TGTGCCAGCAGCGTAGGACTAGCGGGAGTTCGGACCAAAAACATTCAGTACTTC.